The clone carrying this TCR beta chain was picked up a small number of times. V dropped 2 bases and J dropped 0 bases, with 9 bases sitting between them. Germline values: CDR1 SGHKS, CDR2 YYEKEE (reference sequence). This CDR3 has 15 amino acids. Methods used by the authors: The authors estimated nucleated cell counts from reference gene primer amplification. The method was immunoSEQ multiplex PCR; TCRdb's version includes in-frame clones alone and lacks a portion of them. V, J and clone size are those of that table, while D and trimming were read from the DNA. The profile shows 150,000 to 200,000 clones, 79% of them singletons. The data derive from a study of blood T cell repertoires in COVID-19. Study information: Sites in the United States, Italy and Spain provided acute and convalescent COVID-19 samples. PBMCs, B-cell-depleted T cells, or T cells were the source of the cDNA or gDNA that made up the material.

The sequenced sample was peripheral blood. The TCR was taken from an older woman with COVID-19, enrolled during active disease. The chain employs TRBV5-5 and TRBJ1-5, with D possibly matching TRBD1 (5 bases). The CDR3 DNA is TGTGCCAGCAGCTTTACGACAGCTAGCAATCAGCCCCAGCATTTT. Protein sequence: CASSFTTASNQPQHF.